Listed here are 22 T cell receptor beta chains from one sample, sequenced in a study of T cell repertoires in cytomegalovirus infection. In TCRdb, the reads were re-called with MiXCR into one record per CDR3 protein. The table lists roughly 860,000 distinct CDR3 sequences, approximately 32% of them singletons, with 9.5% to 15% in the top ten. No antigen has been assigned to these receptors. The material was cultured CD8+ T cells from PBMCs, obtained from culture after CMV antigen stimulation. The receptors derive from a human donor in good health (CMV status not recorded). Some clones in this sample may be carry-over from other donors' samples.

About this clonotype itself: The junction shows a germline mismatch at one end, possibly a read error. The rearrangement links TRBV20-1 to TRBJ2-7; TRBD2 might be the D (5 bases). Germline V CDR1 and CDR2: DFQATT, SNEGSKA (reference sequence). This CDR3 has 13 amino acids. The CDR3 coding sequence is TGCAGTGCTCCCCTCCTCGGGAACTACGAGCTGTACTTC. Translated: CSAPLLGNYELYF.

The chain has TRBV19 and TRBJ2-2; TRBD2 aligns across 8 bases. This CDR3 region has 16 residues. Unmatched junction bases numbered 8, after V lost 2 bases and J lost 6 bases. CDR1 is LNHDA, CDR2 SQIVND, per germline (reference sequence). The chain's CDR3 is CASSISHSGTPGELFF. The CDR3 DNA reads as TGTGCCAGTAGTATAAGTCATAGCGGGACACCCGGGGAGCTGTTTTTT.

This rearrangement joins TRBV10-2 to TRBJ2-3, with TRBD2 identical over 10 bases. In germline, CDR1 is WSHSY, CDR2 SAAADI. This CDR3 has 14 amino acids. V trimming: 8 bases; J trimming: 1 base; junction bases outside the gene matches: 3. CDR3 amino acids: CASLSGGGTDTQYF. CDR3 DNA: TGCGCCAGCCTAAGCGGGGGGGGCACAGATACGCAGTATTTT.

Concerning this clonotype: No conserved phenylalanine or tryptophan ends this CDR3, so it is likely a read error. The V gene is TRBV12-3 or TRBV12-4, the J gene TRBJ2-5, with D perhaps assigned TRBD1 or TRBD2 (5 bases each). The CDR3 loop spans 14 amino acids. V dropped 4 bases and J dropped 4 bases, with 13 bases sitting between them. The CDR3 bases are TGTGCCAGCAGTTCTATCGGGGCGGGAGAGACCCAGTACTCC. This encodes CASSSIGAGETQYS.

There are a few counts of this clonotype. The chain couples TRBV12-5 to TRBJ1-5, with 8 bases identical to TRBD1. This CDR3 is built from 11 residues. J lost 12 bases, V lost 5 bases, and 3 bases had no gene match. Germline V lookup: CDR1 LGHNT, CDR2 FRNRAP. The CDR3 is CASGPTGGQHF. The CDR3 bases are TGTGCTAGTGGTCCTACAGGGGGCCAGCATTTT.

This clonotype was counted at least ten times. The chain combines TRBV7-8 with TRBJ2-5; 10 bases map to TRBD2. Germline CDR1 is SGHVS and CDR2 is FQNEAQ. CDR3 length equals 17 residues. V lost 3 bases and J lost 0; bases outside the gene matches: 7. The CDR3: CASSFDTTSGYQETQYF. CDR3 in DNA: TGTGCCAGCAGCTTCGATACGACTAGCGGGTACCAAGAGACCCAGTACTTC.

V is TRBV19 and J is TRBJ2-7; D ambiguous. The germline V gene encodes CDR1 LNHDA and CDR2 SQIVND (reference sequence). The CDR3 contains 14 residues. The germline V and J ends were trimmed by 5 bases and 4 bases, with 15 bases remaining between them. CDR3 in amino acids: CASSPGSGTYEQYV. Written as DNA, the CDR3 is TGTGCCAGTAGTCCCGGTTCTGGAACGTACGAGCAGTACGTC.

The chain couples TRBV4-1 to TRBJ2-1; no reliable D call. V gave up 1 base and J gave up 0 bases, with 13 bases separating them. The CDR3 has 17 residues. Germline V gene sequence: CDR1 MGHRA, CDR2 YSYEKL. CDR3 loop: CASSQVVPISSYNEQFF. The DNA of the CDR3 is TGCGCCAGCAGCCAAGTGGTTCCGATTAGCTCCTACAATGAGCAGTTCTTC.

The table lists this clonotype with many counts. The V and J genes are TRBV7-7 and TRBJ2-2, with a tentative D call TRBD2 (5 bases). Looked up from germline, CDR1 is SSHAT and CDR2 is FNYEAQ (reference sequence). The CDR3 loop spans 15 amino acids. In DNA form, the CDR3 reads TGTGCTACCACCACGCAAGGGAGTCGGACCGGGGAGCTGTTTTTT. It encodes CATTTQGSRTGELFF.

This clonotype was counted between two and nine times. The genes are TRBV6-2 or TRBV6-3 and TRBJ1-5; D is perhaps TRBD1 (6 bases). The germline gives CDR1 MNHEY, CDR2 SVGEGT. V lost 6 bases, J lost 2 bases, and 11 bases lay in between. This CDR3 contains 14 residues. CDR3 sequence reads: CASSPGHGNQPQHF. As DNA, the CDR3 is TGTGCCAGCAGCCCGGGACATGGCAATCAGCCCCAGCATTTT.

This clonotype was picked up many times. V is TRBV10-3 and J is TRBJ2-7, with 7 bases aligning to TRBD2. CDR1 and CDR2 from the germline V gene are ENHRY and SYGVKD. V dropped 4 bases and J dropped 3; count of bases not matched to a gene: 15. The CDR3 contains 17 residues. The CDR3 spells CAISVQTKPRGGYEQYF. The DNA of the CDR3 is TGTGCCATCAGTGTCCAGACTAAGCCCCGCGGGGGCTACGAGCAGTACTTC.

In its sample, this clonotype was seen a few times. DNA of the CDR3: TGTGCCAGCAGTTCCTACAGGGGCCCCGACTACGAGCAGTACGTC. Residues: CASSSYRGPDYEQYV. This chain connects TRBV12-3 or TRBV12-4 to TRBJ2-7; the match to TRBD1 covers 7 bases. V lost 4 bases, J lost 3 bases, and 9 bases stayed unmatched. CDR3 length equals 15 residues.

This clonotype was seen more than once but under ten times. The rearrangement uses TRBV6-1 and TRBJ2-1; D gene uncertain. This CDR3 comprises 15 residues. Trimming took off 4 bases at V and 0 bases at J, with 10 bases between the two ends. Germline V CDR1 and CDR2: MNHNS, SASEGT. CDR3 nucleotide sequence: TGTGCCAGCAGTGGCGGCCTACTCTCCTACAATGAGCAGTTCTTC. Translated, it gives CASSGGLLSYNEQFF.

CDR3 nucleotide sequence: TGTGCCAGCAGTTACCCTTACAGCGCGGGGGGTCTCGCCTACAATGAGCAGTTCTTC. This codes for CASSYPYSAGGLAYNEQFF. This sequence joins TRBV6-2 or TRBV6-3 and TRBJ2-1, with TRBD2 matching over 8 bases. The CDR3 loop spans 19 amino acids. Germline CDR1 and CDR2: MNHEY and SVGEGT. V shed 2 bases and J 2 bases; nucleotides not matched to a gene: 14.

This clonotype was observed a handful of times. This chain links TRBV7-8 with TRBJ2-5; 7 bases line up with TRBD1. The J segment lost 3 bases and the V segment lost 5 bases, leaving 6 bases of the junction unmatched. There are 14 residues in the CDR3. In germline, CDR1 is SGHVS, CDR2 FQNEAQ. CDR3 amino acids: CASSTSTGEETQYF. DNA of the CDR3: TGTGCCAGCAGCACCTCTACAGGGGAAGAGACCCAGTACTTC. Drawing the rest from reference TRBV7-8 and TRBJ2-5, the complete variable domain is GAGVSQSPRYKVAKRGQDVALRCDPISGHVSLFWYQQALGQGPEFLTYFQNEAQLDKSGLPSDRFFAERPEGSVSTLKIQRTQQEDSAVYLCASSTSTGEETQYFGPGTRLLVL.

V and J are TRBV4-1 and TRBJ1-5; possible D gene TRBD1, 5 bases. V lost 3 bases, J lost 4 bases, and 10 bases lay in between. The germline CDR1 and CDR2 sequences are MGHRA and YSYEKL. This CDR3 contains 14 residues. Here the CDR3 DNA reads TGCGCCAGCAGCCATGAAAAGGGGAATCAGCCCCAGCATTTT. Its translation is CASSHEKGNQPQHF.

The sample holds many counts of this clonotype. The CDR3, as DNA: TGCAGTGCTAGAGATGATTGGAGGGGTCTCACCGGGGAGCTGTTTTTT. It is translated as CSARDDWRGLTGELFF. The J gene is TRBJ2-2, the V gene TRBV20-1, with D perhaps matching TRBD2 (6 bases). The CDR3 has 16 amino acids. The germline CDR1 and CDR2 sequences are DFQATT and SNEGSKA (reference sequence). Trimming took off 0 bases at V and 4 bases at J, with 15 bases between the two ends.

This clonotype was seen more than once but under ten times. V is TRBV11-3 and J is TRBJ2-1, with 9 bases that match TRBD2. Trimming took 0 bases from V and 0 from J; bases not matched to a gene: 6. Germline values: CDR1 SGHNT, CDR2 YENEEA. CDR3 length: 18 amino acids. The CDR3 region is CASSLEPVSGGSYNEQFF. The CDR3 DNA is TGTGCCAGCAGCTTAGAACCGGTTAGCGGGGGCTCCTACAATGAGCAGTTCTTC.

This clonotype was recorded a few times. This chain joins TRBV27 and TRBJ2-1, with 8 bases aligning to TRBD2. This CDR3 is built from 15 residues. After removal of 7 bases from V and 3 bases from J, the junction contained 8 bases not matched to a gene. Germline loops: CDR1 MNHEY, CDR2 SMNVEV (reference sequence). CDR3 in DNA: TGTGCCAGCACTATGGGGGCGGGGGGCTACAATGAGCAGTTCTTC. Its protein product is CASTMGAGGYNEQFF.

Concerning this clonotype: A junction end diverges from the germline sequence, so it may reflect a read error. The CDR3 DNA follows: TGTGCCAGCAGCTTAGGAGATAGCAATCAGCCCCTGCATTTT. Translation: CASSLGDSNQPLHF. V is TRBV7-2 and J is TRBJ1-5; D gene ambiguous. Germline V gene sequence: CDR1 SGHTA, CDR2 FQGNSA. The CDR3 sequence is 14 residues long.

This clonotype has at least ten counts. This chain uses TRBV7-8 with TRBJ2-1, with D unresolved. Germline loops: CDR1 SGHVS, CDR2 FQNEAQ. Trimming removed 4 bases from V and 2 bases from J, with 15 bases in between. The CDR3 sequence is 16 residues long. The CDR3 nucleotides are TGTGCCAGCAGCTCACCGGACGGTTCCACCTACAATGAGCAGTTCTTC. As protein: CASSSPDGSTYNEQFF.

The chain couples TRBV29-1 to TRBJ1-1; D remains ambiguous. Germline V gene sequence: CDR1 SQVTM, CDR2 ANQGSEA. V was cut by 5 bases and J by 6 bases, with 7 bases left in between. CDR3 length equals 10 residues. This chain's CDR3 is CSVYTPEAFF. The CDR3, as DNA: TGCAGCGTTTATACTCCTGAAGCTTTCTTT.